Listed below are T cell receptor beta chains from one sample, sequenced in a study of early T cells in non-severe SARS-CoV-2 infection. TCRdb used MiXCR to reprocess the 5' RACE reads, holding one entry per CDR3 protein. Found here are fewer than 80,000 distinct CDR3 sequences, 7% to 9.5% of them singletons; the top ten hold roughly 13%. The sequencing here drew on whole blood, taken at baseline. The receptors come from an adult who was a healthcare worker with PCR-confirmed SARS-CoV-2 infection or an uninfected control (not recorded which). CDR3s leave out the opening cysteine and the closing phenylalanine or tryptophan.

ASSRGQIQETQY	TRBV5-1	TRBJ2-5
ASSLVGTDNYGYT	TRBV7-9	TRBJ1-2
ASSSLGAAYSNQPQH	TRBV6-2/TRBV6-3	TRBJ1-5
SAPTVGYT	TRBV20-1	TRBJ1-2
ASSVGLAGLQETQY	TRBV9	TRBJ2-5
ASSVGGMAYEQY	TRBV9	TRBJ2-7
ASSPRTFRSSYNEQF	TRBV3-1	TRBJ2-1
ASKKGAQDTEAF	TRBV7-9	TRBJ1-1
ASSPTTGANTEAF	TRBV5-4	TRBJ1-1
ASSLEAGGVFRNYGYT	TRBV7-9	TRBJ1-2
SVVRKNTEAF	TRBV29-1	TRBJ1-1
ASSWPGRGKYEQY	TRBV7-2	TRBJ2-7
ASSQETGLGGELF	TRBV5-4	TRBJ2-2
ASSPYSGRSSNEQF	TRBV11-2	TRBJ2-1
ASTSPQSYPGTEAF	TRBV5-4	TRBJ1-1
ASSTTSGRTNEQF	TRBV7-2	TRBJ2-1
ASSQGFSRYGYT	TRBV3-1	TRBJ1-2
ASRFSGPGGLF	TRBV27	TRBJ2-2
ASSFAGQEKGYT	TRBV11-2	TRBJ1-2
ASSFLSGVAAHTEAF	TRBV4-2	TRBJ1-1
SARNSGATEQF	TRBV20-1	TRBJ2-1
ASSLGPDSNQPQH	TRBV5-1	TRBJ1-5
ASSLDRWTGYT	TRBV7-2	TRBJ1-2
ATRTGGGYT	TRBV6-2/TRBV6-3	TRBJ1-2
ASSRTGTRNTIY	TRBV12-3/TRBV12-4	TRBJ1-3
SASRQGHGYT	TRBV20-1	TRBJ1-2
ASSLRQGLYEQY	TRBV5-4	TRBJ2-7
ASSGRPGIEQY	TRBV7-6	TRBJ2-7
ASSLAPLASGLYEQY	TRBV7-6	TRBJ2-7
ASSPLPGQYETQY	TRBV4-1	TRBJ2-5
ASSRQGPEQF	TRBV7-9	TRBJ2-1
ASSPDRGLDGYT	TRBV2	TRBJ1-2
AWSAQFYEQY	TRBV30	TRBJ2-7
SALIRTDGTQY	TRBV20-1	TRBJ2-3
ASSYSSLGYGYT	TRBV6-5	TRBJ1-2
ASSSLYGGRNEQF	TRBV5-1	TRBJ2-1
ASSGVRANTEAF	TRBV5-1	TRBJ1-1
SVEARGANIQY	TRBV29-1	TRBJ2-4
ASSPLRGNNEQF	TRBV7-9	TRBJ2-1
SARQGARGYT	TRBV20-1	TRBJ1-2
ASSLPALSGRALDTQY	TRBV7-9	TRBJ2-3
ASRPPIVNTEAF	TRBV7-9	TRBJ1-1
ASSPGTSGRRADTQY	TRBV7-3	TRBJ2-3
SASEGHYGYT	TRBV20-1	TRBJ1-2
SARVNPALKSGELF	TRBV20-1	TRBJ2-2
ASSPLRWVETQY	TRBV27	TRBJ2-5
ASSLYLNSPLH	TRBV27	TRBJ1-6
SAREDRYQPQH	TRBV20-1	TRBJ1-5
SATGTLNIQY	TRBV20-1	TRBJ2-4
ASSSRAPGTGWNEQF	TRBV5-1	TRBJ2-1
ASSPPSTGRTF	TRBV18	TRBJ1-1
SRGSSSYNEQF	TRBV20-1	TRBJ2-1
ASSLSTIQETQY	TRBV7-6	TRBJ2-5
ASSLISDRELF	TRBV12-3/TRBV12-4	TRBJ2-2